The 17 T cell receptor beta chains below come from one sample, sequenced in a study of sequential checkpoint blockade in melanoma. Data came from immunoSEQ multiplex PCR; TCRdb stores just in-frame clones and leaves some out. The sample includes over 10,000 clones, less than 85% of them seen just once. The treatment here: randomized to nivolumab then ipilimumab (arm A) or the reverse (arm B). The sample here was CD8+ T cells sorted from blood (inferred from file names), taken from a patient given nivolumab and ipilimumab in sequence. These receptors came from a human patient with melanoma. Some clones in this sample may be carry-over from other donors' samples.

The chain recombines TRBV4-1 with TRBJ2-5; D perhaps matches TRBD2 (6 bases). Trimming shortened V by 0 bases and J by 2 bases, and 10 bases separated the two germline ends. The CDR3 contains 15 residues. Per the germline V gene, CDR1 is MGHRA and CDR2 is YSYEKL. CDR3 loop: CASSQDSGVQETQYF. CDR3 DNA: TGCGCCAGCAGCCAAGATTCGGGGGTACAAGAGACCCAGTACTTC.

This sequence joins TRBV6-1 and TRBJ2-7, with 8 bases lining up with TRBD2. This CDR3 has 12 amino acids. V lost 7 bases, J lost 3 bases, and 2 bases stayed unmatched. Germline V gives CDR1 MNHNS, CDR2 SASEGT. The CDR3 DNA reads TGTGCCAGCATGCGGGGGGTCTACGAGCAGTACTTC. It specifies CASMRGVYEQYF.

The chain couples TRBV19 to TRBJ1-3; TRBD1 aligns across 9 bases. V dropped 5 bases and J dropped 3; count of bases not matched to a gene: 8. The CDR3 sequence is 16 residues long. The germline V gene has CDR1 LNHDA and CDR2 SQIVND (reference sequence). The CDR3 reads CASSRAPDRGGNTIYF. CDR3 bases: TGTGCCAGTAGTCGAGCCCCGGACAGGGGTGGAAACACCATATATTTT.

Only a few counts were recorded for this clone. This chain joins TRBV7-2 and TRBJ2-5; a possible D gene is TRBD2 (6 bases). Germline-derived CDR1 and CDR2 are SGHTA and FQGNSA. The ends were cut back, 5 bases at V and 5 bases at J, with 12 bases in the middle. The CDR3 extends over 13 amino acids. The CDR3 here is CASSRRAGETQYF. CDR3 DNA: TGTGCCAGCAGCCGTAGGGCGGGGGAGACCCAGTACTTC.

Written as DNA, the CDR3 is TGTGCCAGCAGCTACGGGGGAGCGGGGGACGGGCAGTACTTC. Amino acid sequence: CASSYGGAGDGQYF. The chain uses TRBV6-5 and TRBJ2-7; 8 bases fit TRBD2. J gave up 9 bases and V 6 bases, and 13 bases lay outside the gene matches. The CDR3 totals 14 residues. CDR1 and CDR2 (germline): MNHEY, SVGAGI.

The V and J genes are TRBV9 and TRBJ2-3; D possibly corresponds to TRBD2 (6 bases). This CDR3 is 14 amino acids long. Trimming removed 4 bases from V and 5 bases from J, with 14 bases in between. Germline-derived CDR1 and CDR2 are SGDLS and YYNGEE. The DNA of the CDR3 is TGTGCCAGCAGCCCCAAAGCGCGGGGAGATACGCAGTATTTT. Amino acid sequence: CASSPKARGDTQYF.

This chain links TRBV2 with TRBJ1-1; 9 bases are a match to TRBD1. The J segment lost 6 bases and the V segment lost 6 bases, leaving 8 bases of the junction unmatched. The germline V gene has CDR1 SNHLY and CDR2 FYNNEI. This CDR3 region has 14 residues. CDR3: CASRDRGVTPEAFF. DNA for the CDR3: TGTGCCAGCAGGGACAGGGGTGTAACACCTGAAGCTTTCTTT. The full variable domain, with the rest looked up from reference TRBV2 and TRBJ1-1, is EPEVTQTPSHQVTQMGQEVILRCVPISNHLYFYWYRQILGQKVEFLVSFYNNEISEKSEIFDDQFSVERPDGSNFTLKIRSTKLEDSAMYFCASRDRGVTPEAFFGQGTRLTVV.

This chain links TRBV6-1 with TRBJ1-3; 8 nucleotides agree with TRBD1. The V gene end was trimmed by 1 base and the J gene end by 3 bases; junction bases not matched to a gene: 5. Germline V gene data show CDR1 as MNHNS and CDR2 as SASEGT. The CDR3 covers 16 residues. CDR3 sequence reads: CASSEGTGRGGNTIYF. The CDR3 DNA reads as TGTGCCAGCAGTGAAGGGACAGGGAGAGGTGGAAACACCATATATTTT.

To note about this clone: Germline is not matched at one junction end, which may reflect a read error. J is TRBJ2-7 and V is TRBV27; D unclear. The CDR3 has 11 residues. Germline V gene sequence: CDR1 MNHEY, CDR2 SMNVEV (reference sequence). CDR3 bases: TGTGCCGGCAGCTCCTCTCGCGAGCAGTACTTC. It codes for CAGSSSREQYF.

This clone was recorded a few times. This chain uses TRBV30 with TRBJ1-2; no clear D gene. The CDR3 covers 13 residues. V gave up 1 base and J gave up 6 bases, with 12 bases separating them. Germline assignment: CDR1 GTSNPN and CDR2 SVGIG (reference sequence). The CDR3 loop is CAWSERYSDGYTF. CDR3 coding DNA: TGTGCCTGGAGTGAGCGGTATTCTGATGGCTACACCTTC.

This clone was found a few times. The chain combines TRBV27 with TRBJ1-1; unclear D gene. CDR3 length: 13 residues. Germline V lookup: CDR1 MNHEY, CDR2 SMNVEV (reference sequence). The V end was cut by 4 bases, the J end by 1 base, with 7 bases between. In nucleotides, the CDR3 is TGTGCCAGCAGTTATTCCGGGAACACTGAAGCTTTCTTT. The encoded protein is CASSYSGNTEAFF.

CDR3 sequence: CASRKRGGSYEQYF. The CDR3, as DNA: TGTGCCAGCAGGAAGCGGGGGGGCTCCTACGAGCAGTACTTC. The chain uses TRBV11-2 and TRBJ2-7; 10 bases align to TRBD2. Germline V gene sequence: CDR1 SGHAT, CDR2 FQNNGV. V lost 6 bases and J lost 0; bases outside the gene matches: 2. The CDR3 runs 14 residues.

This clone was seen only once. This chain connects TRBV2 to TRBJ1-5; 7 nucleotides align to TRBD1. The CDR3 has 15 residues. Trimming took 8 bases from V and 5 from J; bases not matched to a gene: 12. Germline V gene data show CDR1 as SNHLY and CDR2 as FYNNEI. Here the CDR3 DNA reads TGTGCCAGCCGACCCTCCCACAGGGGTGATCAGCCCCAGCATTTT. Residues: CASRPSHRGDQPQHF.

The chain joins TRBV5-1 to TRBJ1-2; D is unclear. Per germline, CDR1 SGHRS and CDR2 YFSETQ. The CDR3 extends over 13 amino acids. V was pared by 5 bases and J by 1 base, with 9 bases between. The CDR3 sequence is CASRHQDNYGYTF. CDR3 DNA sequence: TGCGCCAGCAGACATCAGGATAACTATGGCTACACCTTC.

A few counts support this clone. The chain combines TRBV7-8 with TRBJ2-1; weak D call: TRBD2 (7 bases). With 3 bases removed from V and 4 bases from J, the gap between germline ends came to 13 bases. From germline, CDR1 is SGHVS and CDR2 FQNEAQ. The CDR3 loop spans 15 amino acids. The CDR3 DNA follows: TGTGCCAGCAGCTTTTTCGCGGGGGCATACAATGAGCAGTTCTTC. Its protein product is CASSFFAGAYNEQFF.

V gene TRBV6-6 combines with J gene TRBJ2-7; 8 bases agree with TRBD2. V shed 0 bases, J shed 1 base, and the junction held 5 bases outside the gene matches. The germline gives CDR1 MNHNY, CDR2 SVGAGI (reference sequence). CDR3 length: 16 amino acids. CDR3 residues: CASSYSLVAGSYEQYF. The CDR3 DNA is TGTGCCAGCAGTTACTCGCTGGTAGCGGGATCCTACGAGCAGTACTTC.

At least ten counts were recorded for this clone. The chain joins TRBV19 to TRBJ2-5; 9 bases fit TRBD1. V shed 5 bases and J 4 bases; nucleotides not matched to a gene: 8. Per the germline V gene, CDR1 is LNHDA and CDR2 is SQIVND (reference sequence). This CDR3 spans 15 amino acids. The CDR3 reads CASSARDRAGETQYF. In nucleotides, the CDR3 is TGTGCCAGTAGTGCCCGGGACAGGGCGGGAGAGACCCAGTACTTC.